Shown below are 2 T cell receptor beta chains from a single sample sequenced in a study of T cell repertoires in cytomegalovirus infection. Using its own MiXCR run on the reads, TCRdb lists one record per CDR3 protein. The sample consists of about 920,000 distinct CDR3 sequences, about a third of them appearing once. The antigens these receptors bind are not known. Specimen: cultured CD8+ T cells from PBMCs, collected from culture after CMV antigen stimulation. The receptor source for this set is a human donor in good health (CMV status not recorded). Some clones in this sample may be carry-over from other donors' samples.

The V call is TRBV7-2, the J call TRBJ2-5; 10 bases line up with TRBD2. The V segment lost 4 bases and the J segment 11 bases; nucleotides outside the gene matches: 7. This CDR3 is 13 amino acids long. Germline V gives CDR1 SGHTA, CDR2 FQGNSA. The CDR3 DNA reads TGTGCCAGCAGCTACATTAGCGGGGGGTCGCAGTACTTC. This codes for CASSYISGGSQYF.

The rearrangement uses TRBV2 and TRBJ2-1; D remains unclear. Germline V lookup: CDR1 SNHLY, CDR2 FYNNEI. The CDR3 has 15 amino acids. V gave up 6 bases and J gave up 3 bases, with 15 bases separating them. DNA for the CDR3: TGTGCCAGCAGAGAACCTGGACGAGTCTACAATGAGCAGTTCTTC. Protein product: CASREPGRVYNEQFF.